Shown below are 27 T cell receptor beta chains from a single sample sequenced in a study of T cell changes during pregnancy in multiple sclerosis. Clones were sequenced by immunoSEQ multiplex PCR, and TCRdb holds only the in-frame ones, with some missing. The sample includes tens of thousands of clones, 92% seen only once; the top ten take 4.8%. The material sequenced was peripheral blood, taken in the first trimester of pregnancy. The receptors originated from a female donor in good health, enrolled as a control in a pregnancy study.

The chain joins TRBV30 to TRBJ1-2; tentatively, D is TRBD1 (6 bases). Trimming shortened V by 8 bases and J by 5 bases, and 12 bases separated the two germline ends. The V gene's germline CDR1 is GTSNPN and CDR2 SVGIG (reference sequence). This CDR3 has 11 residues. DNA for the CDR3: TGTGCCCAGAACACAGGGTATGGCTACACCTTC. It specifies CAQNTGYGYTF.

This clone was seen just once. V gene TRBV27 combines with J gene TRBJ2-3; D remains unclear. The CDR3 has 16 residues. Deletions cut 7 bases from V and 1 base from J, with 18 bases between. Germline CDR1 MNHEY, CDR2 SMNVEV (reference sequence). Here the CDR3 reads CASNGHLSAGTDTQYF. The CDR3 DNA reads as TGTGCCAGCAACGGTCACCTCAGCGCTGGCACAGATACGCAGTATTTT.

The chain uses TRBV27 and TRBJ1-4, with D hard to call. This CDR3 has 15 amino acids. Germline V gene data show CDR1 as MNHEY and CDR2 as SMNVEV (reference sequence). V shed 3 bases and J shed 0 bases, with 8 bases lying between them. Here the CDR3 DNA reads TGTGCCAGCAGTTTGCTGAGTGCAACTAATGAAAAACTGTTTTTT. Protein product: CASSLLSATNEKLFF.

For the CDR3, the DNA is TGTGCCAGCAGCCCACAGGACACACGAGGAGAAAAACTGTTTTTT. Protein product: CASSPQDTRGEKLFF. This chain connects TRBV7-2 to TRBJ1-4, with a tentative D call TRBD1 (5 bases). CDR1 and CDR2 (germline): SGHTA, FQGNSA. CDR3 length: 15 amino acids. Trimming cost V 5 bases and J 8 bases, with 18 bases left between them.

V gene TRBV6-6 combines with J gene TRBJ1-5; weak D call: TRBD1 (5 bases). V lost 0 bases and J lost 1, with 10 bases in between. CDR3 size: 16 residues. Germline V lookup: CDR1 MNHNY, CDR2 SVGAGI (reference sequence). The CDR3 DNA reads as TGTGCCAGCAGTTACTCATGGAGGGGAAGCAATCAGCCCCAGCATTTT. Protein sequence: CASSYSWRGSNQPQHF.

The rearrangement joins TRBV23-1 to TRBJ2-3, with 9 bases aligning to TRBD2. TRBV23-1 is an ORF, with its function uncertain. V shed 2 bases and J 4 bases; nucleotides not matched to a gene: 16. The CDR3 is made up of 19 amino acids. The CDR3 here is CASSQPPKGGGGSPDTQYF. In DNA form, the CDR3 reads TGCGCCAGCAGTCAACCCCCGAAGGGCGGGGGGGGCTCCCCAGATACGCAGTATTTT.

The V call is TRBV10-1, the J call TRBJ2-7; D might be TRBD1 (6 bases). CDR1 and CDR2 from the germline V gene are WNHNN and SYGVQD (reference sequence). The CDR3 spans 14 residues. V lost 11 bases and J lost 0, with 17 bases in between. DNA for the CDR3: TGCGCCTCCCAAGGCCGGGACATCTCCTACGAGCAGTACTTC. Its translation: CASQGRDISYEQYF.

V gene TRBV5-5 combines with J gene TRBJ1-2; D is perhaps TRBD1 (6 bases). The CDR3 loop spans 17 amino acids. V was clipped by 2 bases and J by 0 bases, with 17 bases between them. Germline V CDR1 and CDR2: SGHKS, YYEKEE (reference sequence). The DNA of the CDR3 is TGTGCCAGCAGCTTACGACAGGCAGGAGGTACTAACTATGGCTACACCTTC. Its protein product is CASSLRQAGGTNYGYTF.

The chain combines TRBV29-1 with TRBJ2-7; TRBD1 might be the D (5 bases). Trimming removed 6 bases from V and 4 bases from J, with 10 bases in between. This CDR3 contains 11 residues. Per germline, CDR1 SQVTM and CDR2 ANQGSEA. The CDR3 DNA sequence: TGCAGCGTCGAAAGACAGTACGAGCAGTACTTC. Translating gives CSVERQYEQYF.

CDR3 sequence: CASSPWTNANTGELFF. The CDR3 coding sequence is TGTGCCAGCAGCCCCTGGACAAACGCGAACACCGGGGAGCTGTTTTTT. The V call is TRBV7-2, the J call TRBJ2-2, with D maybe TRBD1 (5 bases). CDR3 size: 16 residues. The V gene lost 5 bases and the J gene lost 0 bases, with 13 bases spanning the gap. Germline CDR1 SGHTA, CDR2 FQGNSA.

This chain joins TRBV29-1 and TRBJ1-4; possibly TRBD1 for D (6 bases). This CDR3 is built from 13 residues. Germline-derived CDR1 and CDR2 are SQVTM and ANQGSEA. The V end lost 8 bases, the J end lost 6 bases, and 16 bases lay between the germline ends. The CDR3 DNA is TGCAGCTGCGGGGGGGGCTCGGATGAAAAACTGTTTTTT. The encoded protein is CSCGGGSDEKLFF.

The chain uses TRBV19 and TRBJ1-1; unclear D gene. CDR1 and CDR2 (germline): LNHDA, SQIVND (reference sequence). The CDR3 contains 15 residues. With 5 bases removed from V and 0 bases from J, the gap between germline ends came to 13 bases. The DNA of the CDR3 is TGTGCCAGTAGTCCCTCCGGGTTGATGAACACTGAAGCTTTCTTT. Amino acid sequence: CASSPSGLMNTEAFF. The whole variable domain, remainder taken from reference TRBV19 and TRBJ1-1, is DGGITQSPKYLFRKEGQNVTLSCEQNLNHDAMYWYRQDPGQGLRLIYYSQIVNDFQKGDIAEGYSVSREKKESFPLTVTSAQKNPTAFYLCASSPSGLMNTEAFFGQGTRLTVV.

In nucleotides, the CDR3 is TGTGCCAGTACCTCGGACTCGTATAATTCACCCCTCCACTTT. It encodes CASTSDSYNSPLHF. The chain carries TRBV19 and TRBJ1-6; D not certain. CDR1 is LNHDA and CDR2 is SQIVND in the germline V gene (reference sequence). V was pared by 7 bases and J by 4 bases, with 11 bases between. The CDR3 covers 14 residues. Full variable domain (missing parts from reference TRBV19 and TRBJ1-6): DGGITQSPKYLFRKEGQNVTLSCEQNLNHDAMYWYRQDPGQGLRLIYYSQIVNDFQKGDIAEGYSVSREKKESFPLTVTSAQKNPTAFYLCASTSDSYNSPLHFGNGTRLTVT.

The genes are TRBV5-8 and TRBJ1-4; a possible D gene is TRBD1 (5 bases). The germline CDR1 and CDR2 sequences are SGHTS and YDEGEE. This CDR3 has 14 residues. Trimming shortened V by 3 bases and J by 8 bases, and 14 bases separated the two germline ends. The CDR3 coding sequence is TGTGCCAGCAGCTCTCTAGGGGCTGGGGAAAAACTGTTTTTT. Translating gives CASSSLGAGEKLFF.

The rearrangement uses TRBV7-8 and TRBJ2-5; D remains ambiguous. Looked up from germline, CDR1 is SGHVS and CDR2 is FQNEAQ. This CDR3 spans 14 amino acids. The germline V and J ends were trimmed by 7 bases and 2 bases, with 14 bases remaining between them. The CDR3 region is CASNLLLLQETQYF. The CDR3 DNA is TGTGCCAGCAACCTATTACTCTTACAAGAGACCCAGTACTTC.

The chain combines TRBV5-4 with TRBJ2-5; D call uncertain. CDR3 length equals 13 residues. Germline values: CDR1 SGHNT, CDR2 YYREEE (reference sequence). The germline V and J ends were trimmed by 2 bases and 5 bases, with 10 bases remaining between them. The CDR3 protein is CASSLELRETQYF. DNA for the CDR3: TGTGCCAGCAGCTTAGAGTTGAGGGAGACCCAGTACTTC.

V gene TRBV6-6 combines with J gene TRBJ2-7, with 10 positions matching TRBD1. V shed 2 bases, J shed 7 bases, and the junction held 11 bases outside the gene matches. The CDR3 runs 16 residues. Germline V gene data show CDR1 as MNHNY and CDR2 as SVGAGI (reference sequence). Here the CDR3 reads CASSYLPGQGRGEQYF. Written as DNA, the CDR3 is TGTGCCAGCAGTTACCTTCCGGGACAGGGGAGGGGGGAGCAGTACTTC.

The chain recombines TRBV9 with TRBJ1-6, with TRBD1 matching 8 bases. After removal of 3 bases from V and 10 bases from J, the junction contained 6 bases not matched to a gene. Germline values: CDR1 SGDLS, CDR2 YYNGEE. The CDR3 consists of 14 residues. The CDR3 DNA reads as TGTGCCAGCAGCGCCCGGACAGGGCAATCACCCCTCCACTTT. Encoded protein: CASSARTGQSPLHF.

V gene TRBV7-8 combines with J gene TRBJ1-6; 7 nucleotides match TRBD1. After removal of 5 bases from V and 10 bases from J, the junction contained 8 bases not matched to a gene. This CDR3 contains 14 residues. The V gene's germline CDR1 is SGHVS and CDR2 FQNEAQ. The CDR3 reads CASSLDREGSPLHF. DNA of the CDR3: TGTGCCAGCAGCCTAGACAGGGAAGGATCACCCCTCCACTTT.

V gene TRBV9 combines with J gene TRBJ2-3; 7 positions match TRBD1. Germline V gene sequence: CDR1 SGDLS, CDR2 YYNGEE. There are 14 residues in the CDR3. V trimming: 4 bases; J trimming: 2 bases; junction bases outside the gene matches: 4. The CDR3 here is CASSLRGITDTQYF. CDR3 nucleotide sequence: TGTGCCAGCAGCCTCAGGGGGATCACAGATACGCAGTATTTT. The full variable domain, its missing parts supplied by reference TRBV9 and TRBJ2-3, is DSGVTQTPKHLITATGQRVTLRCSPRSGDLSVYWYQQSLDQGLQFLIQYYNGEERAKGNILERFSAQQFPDLHSELNLSSLELGDSALYFCASSLRGITDTQYFGPGTRLTVL.

The genes are TRBV9 and TRBJ2-5; a possible D gene is TRBD1 (5 bases). The DNA matches TRBJ2-7 better at its end, which makes the J call doubtful. CDR1 is SGDLS and CDR2 is YYNGEE in the germline V gene. There are 16 residues in the CDR3. CDR3 coding DNA: TGTGCCAGCAGCGTAGCCGGCGCAGGGAAGCCCTACGAGCAGTACTTC. This gives the protein CASSVAGAGKPYEQYF.

This clone was seen only once. This chain uses TRBV5-1 with TRBJ2-3; 12 bases agree with TRBD2. This CDR3 is built from 17 residues. V lost 0 bases and J lost 7; bases outside the gene matches: 9. Per germline, CDR1 SGHRS and CDR2 YFSETQ. The CDR3 protein is CASSLASGGAESHTQYF. CDR3 coding DNA: TGCGCCAGCAGCTTGGCTAGCGGGGGGGCTGAATCGCATACGCAGTATTTT.

This clone was counted only a few times. The rearrangement joins TRBV6-6 to TRBJ1-1; 10 nucleotides match TRBD1. J gave up 11 bases and V 2 bases, and 5 bases lay outside the gene matches. From germline, CDR1 is MNHNY and CDR2 SVGAGI (reference sequence). The length of the CDR3 is 13 residues. CDR3 sequence reads: CASSYIDRGQAFF. The CDR3, as DNA: TGTGCCAGCAGTTACATCGACAGGGGGCAGGCTTTCTTT.

V is TRBV18 and J is TRBJ2-1, with TRBD2 identical over 10 bases. CDR3 length equals 15 residues. Unmatched junction bases numbered 7, after V lost 2 bases and J lost 9 bases. Germline V gene sequence: CDR1 KGHSH, CDR2 LQKENI. This CDR3 reads CASSPGAGGPGEQFF. The CDR3, as DNA: TGTGCCAGCTCACCAGGAGCGGGAGGGCCGGGTGAGCAGTTCTTC.

V gene TRBV19 combines with J gene TRBJ1-3; D possibly corresponds to TRBD1 (6 bases). Germline V gene data show CDR1 as LNHDA and CDR2 as SQIVND (reference sequence). With 4 bases removed from V and 0 bases from J, the gap between germline ends came to 13 bases. The CDR3 is 16 amino acids. The CDR3 here is CASSTPRGDSGNTIYF. The CDR3 DNA sequence: TGTGCCAGTAGTACCCCCAGGGGAGACTCTGGAAACACCATATATTTT.

The table lists this clone with a few counts. V is TRBV29-1 and J is TRBJ1-1, with 10 bases lining up with TRBD1. This CDR3 is 11 amino acids long. Germline values: CDR1 SQVTM, CDR2 ANQGSEA. The V segment lost 0 bases and the J segment 14 bases; nucleotides outside the gene matches: 3. The CDR3 loop is CSVEDSDRGFF. CDR3 DNA sequence: TGCAGCGTTGAAGATTCGGACAGGGGGTTCTTT.

The J gene is TRBJ1-5, the V gene TRBV27; tentative D call: TRBD1 (6 bases). CDR3 length: 16 amino acids. Germline V gene data show CDR1 as MNHEY and CDR2 as SMNVEV (reference sequence). V was clipped by 6 bases and J by 1 base, with 16 bases between them. The CDR3, as DNA: TGTGCCAGCAGCCCCCGGGGGGGGCTCAGCAATCAGCCCCAGCATTTT. Its translation: CASSPRGGLSNQPQHF.